The T cell receptor beta chain described here comes from a study of control samples from healthy donors and cancer patients. This clone was recorded once. Only in-frame clones appear in the TCRdb table, and some are missing; sequencing was by immunoSEQ multiplex PCR. This table holds about 160,000 clones, approximately 90% found once. The sequence was collected from a woman in her 30s in good health. Sequences were obtained from blood.

This chain's CDR3 is CASSLEATNEKLFF. The CDR3 DNA reads TGCGCCAGCAGCTTGGAAGCAACTAATGAAAAACTGTTTTTT. This chain joins TRBV5-1 and TRBJ1-4; D unresolved. Germline V CDR1 and CDR2: SGHRS, YFSETQ. V shed 0 bases and J shed 0 bases, with 3 bases lying between them. The CDR3 spans 14 residues.